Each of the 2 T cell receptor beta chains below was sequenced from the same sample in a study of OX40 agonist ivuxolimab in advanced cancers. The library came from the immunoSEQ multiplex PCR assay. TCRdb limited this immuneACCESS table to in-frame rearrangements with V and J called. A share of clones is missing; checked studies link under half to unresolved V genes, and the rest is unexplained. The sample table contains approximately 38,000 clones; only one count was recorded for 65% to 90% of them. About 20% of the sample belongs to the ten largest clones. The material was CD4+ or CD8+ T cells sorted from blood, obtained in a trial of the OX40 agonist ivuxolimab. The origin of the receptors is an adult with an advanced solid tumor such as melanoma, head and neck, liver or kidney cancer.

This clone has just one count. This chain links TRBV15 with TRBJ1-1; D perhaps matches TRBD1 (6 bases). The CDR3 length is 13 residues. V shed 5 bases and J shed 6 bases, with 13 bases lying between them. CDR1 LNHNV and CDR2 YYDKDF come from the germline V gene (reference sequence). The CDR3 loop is CATSPGTNPEAFF. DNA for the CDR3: TGTGCCACCAGCCCCGGGACAAACCCTGAAGCTTTCTTT.

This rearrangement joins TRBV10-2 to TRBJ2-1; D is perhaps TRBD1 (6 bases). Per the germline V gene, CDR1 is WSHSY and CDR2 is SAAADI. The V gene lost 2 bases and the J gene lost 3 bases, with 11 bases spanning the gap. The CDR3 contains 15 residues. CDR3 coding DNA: TGCGCCAGCAGTGAGCCCAGGGGCCTCTACAATGAGCAGTTCTTC. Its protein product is CASSEPRGLYNEQFF.